The 32 T cell receptor beta chains given below trace back to one sample, sequenced in a study of T cells after posttransplantation cyclophosphamide. Using immunoSEQ multiplex PCR, the repertoire was profiled, and TCRdb retains in-frame clones only, with some absent. This sample has around 34,000 clones, each found more than once. Sequencing was carried out using PBMCs. These receptors all stem from a middle-aged man in good health, CMV-negative, and a related stem cell transplant donor.

In this sample, this clone turned up many times. The chain uses TRBV28 and TRBJ2-3; maybe TRBD1 (5 bases). Germline loops: CDR1 MDHEN, CDR2 SYDVKM. V was clipped by 2 bases and J by 2 bases, with 14 bases between them. The CDR3 length is 16 residues. CDR3 bases: TGTGCCAGCAGTTTAGGCAGGGCAAGCCCCACAGATACGCAGTATTTT. This gives the protein CASSLGRASPTDTQYF.

This clone was counted ten times or more. The DNA for the CDR3 is TGTGCCAGCAGTGATCGCAGGGGCTATCAGCCCCAGCATTTT. Translating gives CASSDRRGYQPQHF. This chain connects TRBV2 to TRBJ1-5; maybe TRBD1 (6 bases). Per the germline V gene, CDR1 is SNHLY and CDR2 is FYNNEI. Trimming shortened V by 3 bases and J by 5 bases, and 11 bases separated the two germline ends. The CDR3 is 14 amino acids.

This clone was observed at least ten times. The rearrangement links TRBV6-5 to TRBJ1-1; D gene ambiguous. Germline CDR1 reads MNHEY; CDR2 reads SVGAGI. V was cut by 6 bases and J by 10 bases, with 24 bases left in between. The CDR3 contains 15 residues. CDR3 sequence reads: CASSPRLLSLETAFF. The CDR3 region has the DNA TGTGCCAGCAGCCCCCGGTTGTTATCGTTGGAGACAGCTTTCTTT.

In this sample, this clone turned up many times. The chain joins TRBV7-9 to TRBJ1-1; 7 bases are a match to TRBD1. The CDR3 runs to 17 residues. Germline V gene data show CDR1 as SEHNR and CDR2 as FQNEAQ (reference sequence). Unmatched junction bases numbered 14, after V lost 3 bases and J lost 4 bases. The CDR3 region has the DNA TGTGCCAGCAGCTTTGGGACAGTCGCAGGGCGGCGCACTGAAGCTTTCTTT. It codes for CASSFGTVAGRRTEAFF. Supplemented by reference TRBV7-9 and TRBJ1-1, the full variable domain reads DTGVSQNPRHKITKRGQNVTFRCDPISEHNRLYWYRQTLGQGPEFLTYFQNEAQLEKSRLLSDRFSAERPKGSFSTLEIQRTEQGDSAMYLCASSFGTVAGRRTEAFFGQGTRLTVV.

This clone was seen repeatedly, ten times or more. The V call is TRBV27, the J call TRBJ2-2; D gene ambiguous. The ends were cut back, 2 bases at V and 3 bases at J, with 10 bases in the middle. The CDR3 consists of 15 residues. CDR1 and CDR2 from the germline V gene are MNHEY and SMNVEV (reference sequence). CDR3 sequence (DNA): TGTGCCAGCAGTTTAATTGTTGGAGACACCGGGGAGCTGTTTTTT. Residues: CASSLIVGDTGELFF.

This clone has at least ten counts. The V and J genes are TRBV5-1 and TRBJ2-7; TRBD1 might be the D (5 bases). The CDR3 consists of 15 residues. Germline CDR1 SGHRS, CDR2 YFSETQ. Between the trimmed V and J ends, which lost 2 bases and 0 bases, there was a span of 12 bases. CDR3 region: CASSFSGMSSYEQYF. DNA of the CDR3: TGCGCCAGCAGCTTTTCAGGGATGAGCTCCTACGAGCAGTACTTC.

This clone was counted between two and nine times. The chain links TRBV29-1 to TRBJ2-5, with D possibly TRBD1 on 6 matching bases. V was cut by 5 bases and J by 3 bases, with 10 bases left in between. The CDR3 covers 12 residues. Germline CDR1 and CDR2: SQVTM and ANQGSEA. The CDR3 nucleotides read TGCAGCGTTTTGTCAGGGGAAGAGACCCAGTACTTC. Its translation: CSVLSGEETQYF.

This clone was recorded many times. This chain connects TRBV6-5 to TRBJ2-7; TRBD2 matches at 8 bases. The CDR3 runs 12 residues. With 5 bases clipped from V and 5 bases from J, the junction kept 2 bases outside the gene matches. CDR1 MNHEY and CDR2 SVGAGI come from the germline V gene. CDR3: CASSRGGNEQYF. CDR3 DNA: TGTGCCAGCAGTCGGGGGGGGAACGAGCAGTACTTC.

V gene TRBV7-2 combines with J gene TRBJ2-5, with 12 positions matching TRBD1. Germline V gene lookup returns CDR1 SGHTA and CDR2 FQGNSA. The CDR3 has 15 residues. J was trimmed by 5 bases and V by 3 bases; bases with no gene match: 4. The CDR3 DNA follows: TGTGCCAGCAGCTTGGGACAGGGGGCGATGGAGACCCAGTACTTC. Protein: CASSLGQGAMETQYF.

This clone has a count of ten or more. The V call is TRBV4-1, the J call TRBJ1-5, with a weak D call TRBD1 (6 bases). With 3 bases removed from V and 6 bases from J, the gap between germline ends came to 15 bases. The CDR3 has 15 amino acids. From germline, CDR1 is MGHRA and CDR2 YSYEKL. The CDR3 DNA sequence: TGCGCCAGCAGCCATCAAACAGGGCGCCTTCAGCCCCAGCATTTT. Protein sequence: CASSHQTGRLQPQHF.

Many counts were recorded for this clone. The V call is TRBV30, the J call TRBJ1-5; D unclear. The V and J ends lost 3 bases and 6 bases respectively, with 12 bases between them. Germline V gene sequence: CDR1 GTSNPN, CDR2 SVGIG (reference sequence). This CDR3 spans 13 amino acids. In nucleotides, the CDR3 is TGTGCCTGGAGCCCCGGAGGGCCTCAGCCCCAGCATTTT. Residues: CAWSPGGPQPQHF.

On this clone itself: One end of the junction varies from germline; a read error may be responsible. This sequence joins TRBV7-3 and TRBJ2-1; 7 bases align to TRBD2. Germline CDR1 reads SGHTA; CDR2 reads FQGTGA. The CDR3 covers 15 residues. In DNA form, the CDR3 reads TGTGCCAGCGGGGGGGGACCCTCCTCCCACAATGAGCAGTTCTTC. Its protein product is CASGGGPSSHNEQFF.

This clone was picked up a small number of times. An end of the junction does not agree with germline; a read error may underlie this. Other DNA sequences in this sample translate to the same CDR3. The chain links TRBV10-3 to TRBJ2-1; the D gene is possibly TRBD2 (6 bases). Germline V gene sequence: CDR1 ENHRY, CDR2 SYGVKD. This CDR3 contains 17 residues. The CDR3, as DNA: TGTGCCATTAGTGAGTCTGGCGGAGGGAGTGCCTACAATGAGCAGTTCTTC. Translating gives CAISESGGGSAYNEQFF.

This clone has ten or more counts. This chain joins TRBV5-6 and TRBJ1-2; D perhaps matches TRBD1 (6 bases). Germline V gene lookup returns CDR1 SGHDT and CDR2 YYEEEE. CDR3 length: 16 residues. The ends were cut back, 4 bases at V and 0 bases at J, with 16 bases in the middle. Here the CDR3 reads CASSGTQGQPNYGYTF. For the CDR3, the DNA is TGTGCCAGCAGCGGCACCCAGGGGCAACCTAACTATGGCTACACCTTC.

At least ten counts were recorded for this clone. The CDR3 protein is CASSQPPGLQETQYF. DNA for the CDR3: TGCGCCAGCAGCCAGCCCCCGGGACTACAAGAGACCCAGTACTTC. The chain carries TRBV4-1 and TRBJ2-5, with 7 bases that match TRBD2. The V segment lost 3 bases and the J segment 2 bases; nucleotides outside the gene matches: 6. This CDR3 contains 15 residues. Germline CDR1 is MGHRA and CDR2 is YSYEKL.

This clone was detected only a few times. The chain recombines TRBV9 with TRBJ2-2; 14 nucleotides match TRBD2. This CDR3 comprises 19 residues. The V gene end was trimmed by 4 bases and the J gene end by 3 bases; junction bases not matched to a gene: 11. Germline assignment: CDR1 SGDLS and CDR2 YYNGEE. The DNA for the CDR3 is TGTGCCAGCAGCATACCCGGGACTAGCGGGAGCCGGTACACCGGGGAGCTGTTTTTT. It yields the protein CASSIPGTSGSRYTGELFF.

This clone was counted at least ten times. The rearrangement joins TRBV5-4 to TRBJ2-7; 12 nucleotides align to TRBD2. Germline V gene lookup returns CDR1 SGHNT and CDR2 YYREEE (reference sequence). Trimming removed 4 bases from V and 7 bases from J; junction bases left unmatched: 6. The CDR3 is 14 residues long. CDR3 sequence reads: CASSGALAGGEQYF. The CDR3 DNA reads as TGTGCCAGCAGCGGTGCACTAGCGGGGGGTGAGCAGTACTTC.

In its sample, this clone was seen many times. The V call is TRBV15, the J call TRBJ2-1, with 9 bases fitting TRBD1. Looked up from germline, CDR1 is LNHNV and CDR2 is YYDKDF (reference sequence). The CDR3 consists of 15 residues. The junction had 11 bases not matched to a gene; V was cut back by 6 bases and J by 8 bases. The CDR3 DNA sequence: TGTGCCACCAGACCTAACAGGGGGCGCGTCGATGAGCAGTTCTTC. The encoded protein is CATRPNRGRVDEQFF.

The chain recombines TRBV11-1 with TRBJ2-6; TRBD2 might be the D (5 bases). CDR1 and CDR2 from the germline V gene are SGHAT and FQDESV (reference sequence). The CDR3 has 17 amino acids. V was pared by 5 bases and J by 2 bases, with 16 bases between. The CDR3 bases are TGTGCCAGCAGCCCCCGGGGAATGAGCCCTGGGGCCAACGTCCTGACTTTC. It translates to CASSPRGMSPGANVLTF.

This clone was seen a few times. The chain uses TRBV11-3 and TRBJ2-1; TRBD2 agrees at 11 bases. This CDR3 has 16 amino acids. Trimming removed 1 base from V and 7 bases from J; junction bases left unmatched: 6. Germline V gene data show CDR1 as SGHNT and CDR2 as YENEEA. The CDR3 DNA is TGTGCCAGCAGCTTAGGGCTAGCGGGAGGATGGAATGAGCAGTTCTTC. Protein: CASSLGLAGGWNEQFF.

In its sample, this clone was seen many times. J is TRBJ1-1 and V is TRBV7-2; D might be TRBD1 (5 bases). The CDR3 has 14 amino acids. Trimming stripped 5 bases from V and 4 bases from J, with 14 bases between. CDR1 is SGHTA, CDR2 FQGNSA, per germline. The CDR3 sequence is CASSRRHGATEAFF. The CDR3 DNA sequence: TGTGCCAGCAGCCGACGCCATGGGGCCACTGAAGCTTTCTTT.

The sample holds many counts of this clone. This chain connects TRBV4-3 to TRBJ2-5; D might be TRBD2 (7 bases). Trimming took off 3 bases at V and 5 bases at J, with 22 bases between the two ends. CDR1 is LGHNA and CDR2 is YSLEER in the germline V gene. CDR3 size: 17 residues. CDR3 loop: CASSHGTPGGLSETQYF. In DNA, the CDR3 is TGCGCCAGCAGCCATGGAACCCCGGGGGGCCTCAGTGAGACCCAGTACTTC.

This clone appeared many times. This rearrangement joins TRBV21-1 to TRBJ2-3; the table assigns TRBD2, which was not confirmed against the DNA. TRBV21-1 is marked as a pseudogene. This CDR3 is built from 14 residues. CDR3 DNA sequence: TGTGCCAGCAGCCCCTGGCCCGAGGCGGATACGCAGTATTTT. Encoded protein: CASSPWPEADTQYF.

This clone was seen many times. The chain couples TRBV4-3 to TRBJ2-7; TRBD1 is a possible D gene (6 bases). Trimming took 0 bases from V and 1 from J, leaving 16 bases between them. The CDR3 covers 17 residues. The germline V gene encodes CDR1 LGHNA and CDR2 YSLEER. CDR3 DNA sequence: TGCGCCAGCAGCCAAGATCGCGTAGGCAGGGGTTCCTACGAGCAGTACTTC. It yields the protein CASSQDRVGRGSYEQYF.

This clone was seen at least ten times. The V and J genes are TRBV7-6 and TRBJ1-6, with TRBD1 matching over 8 bases. The CDR3 covers 13 residues. Germline CDR1 SGHVS, CDR2 FNYEAQ. V lost 5 bases to trimming and J lost 7 bases; unmatched junction nucleotides: 1. CDR3 bases: TGTGCCAGCAGCCGACAGGGGAATTCACCCCTCCACTTT. Its translation is CASSRQGNSPLHF.

This clone was found a few times. V gene TRBV5-8 combines with J gene TRBJ2-7; 7 nucleotides match TRBD1. This CDR3 is built from 15 residues. Germline lookup yields CDR1 SGHTS and CDR2 YDEGEE. The junction had 6 bases not matched to a gene; V was cut back by 3 bases and J by 0 bases. The CDR3 DNA is TGTGCCAGCAGCTCGATGGGACAGAGCTCCTACGAGCAGTACTTC. Translation: CASSSMGQSSYEQYF.

This clone appeared many times. This rearrangement joins TRBV5-1 to TRBJ2-3; possibly TRBD2 for D (5 bases). Trimming cost V 0 bases and J 3 bases, with 11 bases left between them. The CDR3 is made up of 15 amino acids. Germline V gene sequence: CDR1 SGHRS, CDR2 YFSETQ. CDR3 sequence (DNA): TGCGCCAGCAGCTTGGCGGAGGTTAGGACAGATACGCAGTATTTT. Amino acids: CASSLAEVRTDTQYF.

This chain uses TRBV9 with TRBJ2-2; 7 bases map to TRBD2. The CDR3 has 13 residues. Germline CDR1 is SGDLS and CDR2 is YYNGEE. V lost 3 bases and J lost 6; bases outside the gene matches: 2. The CDR3 nucleotides read TGTGCCAGCAGCGCCGGACTAGCCGGGGAGCTGTTTTTT. Amino acids: CASSAGLAGELFF.

In its sample, this clone was seen a few times. This chain links TRBV19 with TRBJ2-5; 9 bases match TRBD2. CDR3 length equals 14 residues. The germline V gene has CDR1 LNHDA and CDR2 SQIVND (reference sequence). The junction had 4 bases not matched to a gene; V was cut back by 4 bases and J by 4 bases. The CDR3 bases are TGTGCCAGTAGTAGGCTAGCGGGAAGAGAGACCCAGTACTTC. The encoded protein is CASSRLAGRETQYF. Supplemented by reference TRBV19 and TRBJ2-5, the full variable domain reads DGGITQSPKYLFRKEGQNVTLSCEQNLNHDAMYWYRQDPGQGLRLIYYSQIVNDFQKGDIAEGYSVSREKKESFPLTVTSAQKNPTAFYLCASSRLAGRETQYFGPGTRLLVL.

This clone was found many times. V and J are TRBV5-8 and TRBJ2-1, with D perhaps matching TRBD2 (5 bases). The V end lost 5 bases, the J end lost 9 bases, and 21 bases lay between the germline ends. The CDR3 has 15 amino acids. CDR1 and CDR2 (germline): SGHTS, YDEGEE. The CDR3 reads CASSLGLPRVSEQFF. The CDR3, as DNA: TGTGCCAGCAGTTTAGGACTCCCGAGGGTTTCTGAGCAGTTCTTC.

In this sample, this clone turned up many times. The CDR3 loop reads CASRSPGQTNEKLFF. The CDR3 DNA reads as TGTGCCAGTAGATCCCCGGGACAGACTAATGAAAAACTGTTTTTT. The chain has TRBV19 and TRBJ1-4, with 7 bases matching TRBD1. The germline V gene has CDR1 LNHDA and CDR2 SQIVND (reference sequence). This CDR3 has 15 amino acids. With 6 bases clipped from V and 2 bases from J, the junction kept 6 bases outside the gene matches.

Ten or more counts support this clone. This chain links TRBV27 with TRBJ2-7; 7 bases fit TRBD1. The CDR3 sequence is 14 residues long. With 6 bases clipped from V and 5 bases from J, the junction kept 10 bases outside the gene matches. Germline V lookup: CDR1 MNHEY, CDR2 SMNVEV (reference sequence). The CDR3 nucleotides read TGTGCCAGCAGCCCCACTAGGGGGCGCCACGAGCAGTACTTC. This gives the protein CASSPTRGRHEQYF.